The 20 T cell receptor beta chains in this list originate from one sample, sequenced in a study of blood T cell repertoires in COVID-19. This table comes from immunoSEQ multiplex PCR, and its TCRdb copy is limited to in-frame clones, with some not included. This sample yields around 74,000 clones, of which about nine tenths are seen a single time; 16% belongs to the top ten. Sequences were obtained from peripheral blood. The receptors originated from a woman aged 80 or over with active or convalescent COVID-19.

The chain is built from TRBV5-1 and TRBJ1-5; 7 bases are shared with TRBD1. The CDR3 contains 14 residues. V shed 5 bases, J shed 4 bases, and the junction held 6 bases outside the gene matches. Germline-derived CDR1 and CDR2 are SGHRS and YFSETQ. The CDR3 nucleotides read TGCGCCAGCAGTTACGGGACAGATAATCAGCCCCAGCATTTT. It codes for CASSYGTDNQPQHF.

The DNA of the CDR3 is TGTGCCAGCTCACTATCTGGGAGCACTGAAGCTTTCTTT. Residues: CASSLSGSTEAFF. The genes are TRBV18 and TRBJ1-1; D uncertain. Germline V gene data show CDR1 as KGHSH and CDR2 as LQKENI. Trimming took 4 bases from V and 4 from J, leaving 10 bases between them. This CDR3 is 13 amino acids long.

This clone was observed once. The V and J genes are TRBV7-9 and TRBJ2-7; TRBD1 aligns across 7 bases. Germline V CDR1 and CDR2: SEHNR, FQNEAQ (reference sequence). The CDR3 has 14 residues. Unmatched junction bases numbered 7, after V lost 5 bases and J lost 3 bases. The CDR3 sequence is CASSLDRVGYEQYF. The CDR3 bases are TGTGCCAGCAGCCTTGACAGGGTCGGCTACGAGCAGTACTTC. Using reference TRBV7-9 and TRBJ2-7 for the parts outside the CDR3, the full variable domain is DTGVSQNPRHKITKRGQNVTFRCDPISEHNRLYWYRQTLGQGPEFLTYFQNEAQLEKSRLLSDRFSAERPKGSFSTLEIQRTEQGDSAMYLCASSLDRVGYEQYFGPGTRLTVT.

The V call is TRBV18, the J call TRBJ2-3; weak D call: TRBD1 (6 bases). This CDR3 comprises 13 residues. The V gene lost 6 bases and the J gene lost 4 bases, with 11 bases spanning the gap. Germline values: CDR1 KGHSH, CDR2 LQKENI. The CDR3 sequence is CASSEGVSDTQYF. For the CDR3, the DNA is TGTGCCAGCTCCGAGGGGGTGTCAGATACGCAGTATTTT.

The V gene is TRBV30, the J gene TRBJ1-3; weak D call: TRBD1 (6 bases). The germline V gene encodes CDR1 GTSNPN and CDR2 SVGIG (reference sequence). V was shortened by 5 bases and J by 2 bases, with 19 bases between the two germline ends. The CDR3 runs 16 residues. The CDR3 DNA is TGTGCCTGGGGGAGATTGAGAGCAGGGGCTGGAAACACCATATATTTT. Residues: CAWGRLRAGAGNTIYF.

DNA of the CDR3: TGTGCCACCAGTGACCATGGACTAGCGGGGGGTCTTCACCGGGAGCTGTTTTTT. This codes for CATSDHGLAGGLHRELFF. The V and J genes are TRBV24-1 and TRBJ2-2; 14 bases match TRBD2. Germline V gene sequence: CDR1 KGHDR, CDR2 SFDVKD. The junction had 12 bases not matched to a gene; V was cut back by 4 bases and J by 9 bases. This CDR3 has 18 residues.

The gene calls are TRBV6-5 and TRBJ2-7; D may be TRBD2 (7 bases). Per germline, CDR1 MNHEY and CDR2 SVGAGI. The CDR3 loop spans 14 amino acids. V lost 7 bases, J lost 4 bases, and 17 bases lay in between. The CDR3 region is CASTYGGQGYEQYF. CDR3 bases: TGTGCCAGCACCTACGGGGGGCAAGGTTACGAGCAGTACTTC.

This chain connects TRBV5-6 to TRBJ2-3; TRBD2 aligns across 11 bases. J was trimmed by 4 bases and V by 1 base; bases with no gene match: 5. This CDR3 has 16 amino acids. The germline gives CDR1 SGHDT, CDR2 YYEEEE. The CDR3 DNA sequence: TGTGCCAGCAGCTTGTCCACTAGCGGGGGCGCAGATACGCAGTATTTT. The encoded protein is CASSLSTSGGADTQYF. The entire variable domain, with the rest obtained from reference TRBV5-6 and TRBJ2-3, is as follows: DAGVTQSPTHLIKTRGQQVTLRCSPKSGHDTVSWYQQALGQGPQFIFQYYEEEERQRGNFPDRFSGHQFPNYSSELNVNALLLGDSALYLCASSLSTSGGADTQYFGPGTRLTVL.

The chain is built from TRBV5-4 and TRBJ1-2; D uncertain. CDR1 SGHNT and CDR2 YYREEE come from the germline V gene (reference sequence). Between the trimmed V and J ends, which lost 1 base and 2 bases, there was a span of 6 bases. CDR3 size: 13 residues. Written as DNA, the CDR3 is TGTGCCAGCAGCTTGTCGGGAAACTATGGCTACACCTTC. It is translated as CASSLSGNYGYTF.

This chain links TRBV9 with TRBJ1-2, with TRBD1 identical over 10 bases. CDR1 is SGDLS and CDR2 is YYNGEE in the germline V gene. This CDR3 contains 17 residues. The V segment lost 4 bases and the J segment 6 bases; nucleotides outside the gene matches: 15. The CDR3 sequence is CASSPQLKTGGEDGYTF. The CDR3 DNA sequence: TGTGCCAGCAGCCCTCAGCTAAAGACAGGGGGCGAGGATGGCTACACCTTC.

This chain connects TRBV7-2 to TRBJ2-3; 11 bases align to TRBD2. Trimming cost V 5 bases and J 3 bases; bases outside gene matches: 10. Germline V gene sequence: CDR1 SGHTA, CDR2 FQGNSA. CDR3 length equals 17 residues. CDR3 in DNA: TGTGCCAGCAGCGTAACATCTAGCGGGGGGTTGACAGATACGCAGTATTTT. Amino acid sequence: CASSVTSSGGLTDTQYF.

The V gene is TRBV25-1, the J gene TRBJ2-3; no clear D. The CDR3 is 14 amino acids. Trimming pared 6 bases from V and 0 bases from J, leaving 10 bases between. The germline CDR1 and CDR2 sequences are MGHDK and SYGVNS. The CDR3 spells CASSLAASTDTQYF. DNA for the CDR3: TGTGCCAGCAGCCTGGCGGCTAGCACAGATACGCAGTATTTT.

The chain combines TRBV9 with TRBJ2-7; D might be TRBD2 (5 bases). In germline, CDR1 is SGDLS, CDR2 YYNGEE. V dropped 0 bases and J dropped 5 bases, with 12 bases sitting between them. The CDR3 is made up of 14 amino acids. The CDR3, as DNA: TGTGCCAGCAGCGTAGGTCCGGGGTTCGACGAGCAGTACTTC. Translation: CASSVGPGFDEQYF. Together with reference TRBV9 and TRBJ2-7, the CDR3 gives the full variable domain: DSGVTQTPKHLITATGQRVTLRCSPRSGDLSVYWYQQSLDQGLQFLIQYYNGEERAKGNILERFSAQQFPDLHSELNLSSLELGDSALYFCASSVGPGFDEQYFGPGTRLTVT.

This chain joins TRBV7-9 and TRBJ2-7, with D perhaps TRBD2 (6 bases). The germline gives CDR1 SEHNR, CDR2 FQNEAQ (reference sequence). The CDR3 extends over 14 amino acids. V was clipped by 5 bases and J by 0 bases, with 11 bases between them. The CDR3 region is CASSHYGSSYEQYF. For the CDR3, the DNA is TGTGCCAGCAGCCACTACGGGAGCTCCTACGAGCAGTACTTC.

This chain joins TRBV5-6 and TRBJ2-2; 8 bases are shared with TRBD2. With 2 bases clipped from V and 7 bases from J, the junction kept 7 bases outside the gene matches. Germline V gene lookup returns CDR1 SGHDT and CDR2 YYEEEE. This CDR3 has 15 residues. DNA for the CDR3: TGTGCCAGCAGCTTACCCCGGGGGGGCCACGGGGAGCTGTTTTTT. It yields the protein CASSLPRGGHGELFF.

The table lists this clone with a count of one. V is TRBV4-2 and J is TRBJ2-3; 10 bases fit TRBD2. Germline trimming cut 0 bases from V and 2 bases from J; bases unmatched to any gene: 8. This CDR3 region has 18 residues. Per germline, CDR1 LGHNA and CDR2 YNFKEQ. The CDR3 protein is CASSQEPASGGATDTQYF. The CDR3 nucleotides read TGTGCCAGCAGCCAAGAGCCGGCCAGCGGGGGGGCCACAGATACGCAGTATTTT.

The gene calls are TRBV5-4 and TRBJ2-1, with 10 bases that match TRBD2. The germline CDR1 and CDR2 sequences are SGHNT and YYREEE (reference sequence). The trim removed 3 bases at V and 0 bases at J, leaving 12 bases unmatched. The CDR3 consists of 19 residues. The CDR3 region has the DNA TGTGCCAGCAGCTGGGGGGCTAGCGGGGGCCCGAGCTCCTACAATGAGCAGTTCTTC. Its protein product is CASSWGASGGPSSYNEQFF.

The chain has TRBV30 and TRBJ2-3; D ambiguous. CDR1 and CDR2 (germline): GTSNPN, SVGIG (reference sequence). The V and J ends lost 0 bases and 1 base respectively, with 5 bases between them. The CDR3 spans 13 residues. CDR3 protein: CAWSVLGTDTQYF. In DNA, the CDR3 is TGTGCCTGGAGTGTACTGGGCACAGATACGCAGTATTTT.

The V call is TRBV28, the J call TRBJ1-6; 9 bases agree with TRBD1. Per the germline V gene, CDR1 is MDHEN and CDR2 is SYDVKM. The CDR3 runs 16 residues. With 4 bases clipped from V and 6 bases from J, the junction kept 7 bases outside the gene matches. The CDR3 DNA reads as TGTGCCAGCAGTTCGGACAGGGGAAGGGGTAATTCACCCCTCCACTTT. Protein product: CASSSDRGRGNSPLHF.

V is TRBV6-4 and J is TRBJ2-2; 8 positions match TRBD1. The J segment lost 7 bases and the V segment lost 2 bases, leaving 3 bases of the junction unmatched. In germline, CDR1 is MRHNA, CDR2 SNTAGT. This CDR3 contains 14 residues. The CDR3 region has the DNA TGTGCCAGCAGTGACGGACAGGGCGGCGGGGAGCTGTTTTTT. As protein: CASSDGQGGGELFF.